Listed below are T cell receptor beta chains from one sample, sequenced in a study of cytomegalovirus exposure and HLA in healthy donors. Clones were read by immunoSEQ multiplex PCR, and TCRdb kept only the in-frame ones, dropping some. The sample lists 120,000 to 150,000 clones, approximately 78% occurring once. Sequencing input: PBMCs. These receptors came from a woman aged 40-49 years in good health and CMV-seropositive. Each CDR3 is given with its conserved first and last residue. Each record gives: clone size, J gene, D gene, V gene, CDR3 DNA, CDR3 protein. D genes are given only for firm matches. The size of a clone is reported for some rows only, either as once, few or many, or as a class for expanded clones.

few,TRBJ1-2,TRBD1,TRBV6-5,TGTGCCAGCAGTGAAACAGGGGGCTATGGCTACACCTTC,CASSETGGYGYTF
NA,TRBJ2-7,TRBD2,TRBV4-1,TGCGCCAGCAGCCAACCTTTGACTAGCGGGAGATACGAGCAGTACTTC,CASSQPLTSGRYEQYF
few,TRBJ2-5,TRBD2,TRBV6-1,TGTGCCAGCAGTGCCACACTAGCGGCGGTGGGAGAGACCCAGTACTTC,CASSATLAAVGETQYF
NA,TRBJ2-2,TRBD1,TRBV11-3,TGTGCCAGCAGCTTAGAGGATGCGACAGGGGCGTGGACCGGGGAGCTGTTTTTT,CASSLEDATGAWTGELFF
NA,TRBJ2-3,NA,TRBV18,TGTGCCAGCTCACCGCAGGGCACAGATACGCAGTATTTT,CASSPQGTDTQYF
NA,TRBJ2-3,TRBD2,TRBV5-1,TGCGCCAGCAGCCGGGGACTAGCGGGAGAATTAGATACGCAGTATTTT,CASSRGLAGELDTQYF
once,TRBJ1-1,NA,TRBV7-9,TGTGCCAGCAGCTTCCAGGGGTCGAACACTGAAGCTTTCTTT,CASSFQGSNTEAFF
few,TRBJ2-1,NA,TRBV7-9,TGTGCCAGCAGCTTTGGTACTAGCAATGAGCAGTTCTTC,CASSFGTSNEQFF
NA,TRBJ1-2,NA,TRBV7-3,TGTGCCAGCAGCCCGGGGTCCGCTAACTATGGCTACACCTTC,CASSPGSANYGYTF
NA,TRBJ1-1,TRBD1,TRBV4-2,TGTGCCAGCAGCCGGGACAGGGGCGGGGGAATGAACACTGAAGCTTTCTTT,CASSRDRGGGMNTEAFF
NA,TRBJ1-3,NA,TRBV6-6,TGTGCCAGCAGTTACACGGGCTCTGGAAACACCATATATTTT,CASSYTGSGNTIYF
few,TRBJ2-7,TRBD2,TRBV30,TGTGCCTGGGCTAGCGGGAGTTACGAGCAGTACTTC,CAWASGSYEQYF
once,TRBJ2-7,NA,TRBV2,TGTGCCAGCGGTGGAGAGTACGGCTACGAGCAGTACTTC,CASGGEYGYEQYF
NA,TRBJ2-7,NA,TRBV5-1,TGCGCCAGCAGCTTAGGGACAATGTCCTACGAGCAGTACTTC,CASSLGTMSYEQYF
NA,TRBJ1-3,TRBD1,TRBV11-2,TGTGCCAGCAGCGCCTGGACAGGGGCTGGAAACACCATATATTTT,CASSAWTGAGNTIYF
NA,TRBJ2-5,TRBD1,TRBV5-8,TGTGCCAGCAGCCACGGACAGGGAGGCGAGACCCAGTACTTC,CASSHGQGGETQYF
NA,TRBJ2-7,TRBD1,TRBV28,TGTGCCAGCAGTCGAGGACAGGGGGCCCACGAGCAGTACTTC,CASSRGQGAHEQYF
NA,TRBJ2-1,NA,TRBV2,TGTGCCAGCAGTGAAGCGGGCGTGAGCTCCTACAATGAGCAGTTCTTC,CASSEAGVSSYNEQFF
NA,TRBJ2-7,NA,TRBV28,TGTGCCAGCAGCCGTATGGCCTCCTACGAGCAGTACTTC,CASSRMASYEQYF
once,TRBJ2-3,TRBD1,TRBV6-9,TGTGCCAGCAGTTACCCGCCATACCGGGACAGTGATACCACAGATACGCAGTATTTT,CASSYPPYRDSDTTDTQYF
once,TRBJ2-2,NA,TRBV25-1,TGTGCCAGCAGTGAAGGGGGGACCGGGGAGCTGTTTTTT,CASSEGGTGELFF
NA,TRBJ2-2,NA,TRBV9,TGTGCCAGCAGCGTATCCCTACAGGACACCGGGGAGCTGTTTTTT,CASSVSLQDTGELFF
few,TRBJ1-1,NA,TRBV10-3,TGTGCGACAGCCTTAAAGAACACTGAAGCTTTCTTT,CATALKNTEAFF